This T cell receptor (beta chain) appears in the sequencing data of a study of T cell responses to AZD1222 COVID-19 vaccine. Study-level results: The peak T cell response came first, and repertoires were sampled only after it.

Note on this clone: Its target is not known.

Produced via immunoSEQ multiplex PCR; TCRdb's table is partial and in-frame only. Here the sample spans over 100,000 clones, roughly 88% being singletons. Germline V CDR1 and CDR2: SNHLY, FYNNEI. Trimming removed 9 bases from V and 0 bases from J; junction bases left unmatched: 2. This CDR3 spans 14 amino acids. The chain uses TRBV2 and TRBJ1-6, with TRBD1 matching over 7 bases. This TCR was sampled from an adult in good health. The source material was peripheral blood, sampled on day 0 of MenACWY control vaccination. CDR3 DNA sequence: TGTGCCAGACAGGGGAGCTCCTATAATTCACCCCTCCACTTT. It specifies CARQGSSYNSPLHF.